Given below is one T cell receptor (beta chain) in context. The antigen it recognizes is unknown. No much larger clone exists at a distance of one base, and base qualities are not known. V sheds 4 bases and J sheds 1 base, leaving 10 bases between their ends. The CDR3 goes from the cysteine to the phenylalanine over 14 residues. The kept DNA is CDR3 alone, 42 bases in frame from the first base. According to the germline V gene, CDR1 reads MGHDK and CDR2 reads SYGVNS. The immunoSEQ assay was applied to genomic DNA to generate the TCR beta chain sequences. On the authors' methods: CDR3 sequences that did not begin with the conserved framework cysteine at position 104 were removed by hand. To get clonality, the normalized Shannon's Diversity Index was subtracted from one, giving values from 0 (maximal diversity) to 1 (oligoclonal). Differences in the frequency of the same CDR3 between samples, such as brain versus blood, were assessed with chi-squared comparison-of-proportions tests. Public clonotypes were found through immuneACCESS searches, while the VDJdb browser was used to judge similarity to known antiviral clonotypes. Held by TCRdb, this immuneACCESS table contains in-frame sequences only and omits some clones. Under half of the omission traces to an unresolved V gene where checked; the cause of the rest is unknown. V and J calls and clone size are as listed in that table; D and trimming were resolved from the DNA. Present in this sample are tens of thousands of clones, 93% of which were seen just once. The ten biggest clones cover approximately 1.5% of the sample.

The data were taken from a study of brain T cells in children with intractable seizures (dated by TCRdb to 2020 to 2023). Background for the entire study: Resected brain tissue from some 49 pediatric epilepsy surgery cases was initially screened for immune gene transcripts with a NanoString immunology panel. Among the roughly twelve selected surgery cases, eight also had pre-surgery blood sequenced, leaving four with brain tissue only.

The sample's time point label, in plain terms: resected brain tissue, or blood drawn just prior to surgery. The surgery cases with the highest brain T cell transcript signatures were chosen for TCR beta chain sequencing of brain tissue, and also of blood when blood was available. Before surgery, patients had received at least one anti-epileptic drug. The TCR-sequenced patients were children whose drug-resistant epilepsy was caused by tuberous sclerosis complex, focal cortical dysplasia, Rasmussen encephalitis or hemimegalencephaly. The Monarch genomic DNA purification kit was used to extract bulk genomic DNA from unsorted brain tissue and from whole blood. General conclusions and limits of the study: The patients' HCMV serostatus was not known, and viral specificity was inferred solely from CDR3 sequence similarity. Because pre- and post-surgery blood were sequenced to different depths, clones absent from the pre-surgery sample may reflect undersampling.

This sequence originates from a boy younger than two with tuberous sclerosis and intractable seizures. The sample here was peripheral blood, taken at surgery. This receptor chain uses TRBV25-1 and TRBJ1-2, and the D gene may be TRBD1, 5 bases matching. The bases read TGTGCCAGCAGTGGCCCGGGACTTAACTATGGCTACACCTTC. It translates as CASSGPGLNYGYTF.